This entry lists 30 T cell receptor beta chains sequenced from one sample in a study of blood T cell repertoires in COVID-19. Assay: immunoSEQ multiplex PCR; the TCRdb copy retains only in-frame clones and omits some. The sample shows about 110,000 clones, approximately 90% of them seen only once. The specimen was peripheral blood. The receptors stem from a woman in her forties or fifties with acute or convalescent COVID-19.

The chain is built from TRBV9 and TRBJ1-3, with D possibly matching TRBD1 (5 bases). Germline V gene data show CDR1 as SGDLS and CDR2 as YYNGEE. V was clipped by 0 bases and J by 7 bases, with 14 bases between them. CDR3 length: 15 amino acids. For the CDR3, the DNA is TGTGCCAGCAGCGTAGAGCAGGGCGAGGTGAACACCATATATTTT. Protein sequence: CASSVEQGEVNTIYF.

This clone was detected only a few times. This rearrangement joins TRBV6-2 or TRBV6-3 to TRBJ2-2; perhaps TRBD2 as D (5 bases). This CDR3 is 14 amino acids long. V gave up 5 bases and J gave up 4 bases, with 11 bases separating them. CDR1 and CDR2 (germline): MNHEY, SVGEGT. This CDR3 is CASSPTKGTGELFF. The CDR3 coding sequence is TGTGCCAGCAGTCCGACTAAGGGCACCGGGGAGCTGTTTTTT.

The chain joins TRBV30 to TRBJ1-2, with D unclear. Germline CDR1 is GTSNPN and CDR2 is SVGIG (reference sequence). V was cut by 7 bases and J by 4 bases, with 10 bases left in between. The CDR3 runs 11 residues. The CDR3 loop is CASNIGYGYTF. The CDR3 DNA is TGTGCCTCAAACATTGGCTATGGCTACACCTTC.

This clone was picked up one time. This chain joins TRBV2 and TRBJ2-5; D possibly corresponds to TRBD1 (6 bases). V was pared by 6 bases and J by 4 bases, with 12 bases between. The germline V gene has CDR1 SNHLY and CDR2 FYNNEI. The CDR3 extends over 13 amino acids. For the CDR3, the DNA is TGTGCCAGCAGGCAGGGGATCGGAGAGACCCAGTACTTC. Translating it yields CASRQGIGETQYF. Combining the CDR3 with reference TRBV2 and TRBJ2-5 gives the whole variable domain EPEVTQTPSHQVTQMGQEVILRCVPISNHLYFYWYRQILGQKVEFLVSFYNNEISEKSEIFDDQFSVERPDGSNFTLKIRSTKLEDSAMYFCASRQGIGETQYFGPGTRLLVL.

The rearrangement uses TRBV7-8 and TRBJ1-5; tentatively, D is TRBD1 (6 bases). The CDR3 has 15 amino acids. Trimming pared 4 bases from V and 3 bases from J, leaving 13 bases between. CDR1 is SGHVS, CDR2 FQNEAQ, per germline. CDR3: CASSSTGTNNQPQHF. CDR3 sequence (DNA): TGTGCCAGCAGCTCCACCGGGACAAACAATCAGCCCCAGCATTTT.

This sequence joins TRBV4-2 and TRBJ1-2; no reliable D call. The V and J ends lost 1 base and 4 bases respectively, with 16 bases between them. CDR3 length: 16 residues. From germline, CDR1 is LGHNA and CDR2 YNFKEQ. Written as DNA, the CDR3 is TGTGCCAGCAGCCAAGCAAGTTCAGGCAGGCGCTATGGCTACACCTTC. It specifies CASSQASSGRRYGYTF.

The chain recombines TRBV6-5 with TRBJ1-6; TRBD1 matches 9 bases. The germline gives CDR1 MNHEY, CDR2 SVGAGI. CDR3 size: 15 residues. The V and J ends lost 0 bases and 10 bases, in that order; junction bases with no gene match: 4. The CDR3 spells CASSYSTGGPSPLHF. The DNA for the CDR3 is TGTGCCAGCAGTTACTCGACAGGGGGTCCCTCACCCCTCCACTTT.

This sequence joins TRBV11-2 and TRBJ1-5; 7 bases fit TRBD1. CDR1 SGHAT and CDR2 FQNNGV come from the germline V gene. This CDR3 spans 18 amino acids. After removal of 4 bases from V and 4 bases from J, the junction contained 16 bases not matched to a gene. CDR3 nucleotide sequence: TGTGCCAGCAGCTCGACTAATCTTCCGGGACAGCGGAATCAGCCCCAGCATTTT. As protein: CASSSTNLPGQRNQPQHF.

The count of this clone is one. This sequence joins TRBV7-9 and TRBJ1-4, with a possible D match to TRBD1 (5 bases). V was clipped by 3 bases and J by 8 bases, with 19 bases between them. CDR1 is SEHNR and CDR2 is FQNEAQ in the germline V gene (reference sequence). The CDR3 has 16 residues. This CDR3 reads CASSFSDPTRGEKLFF. CDR3 bases: TGTGCCAGCAGCTTTTCGGATCCCACTCGGGGGGAAAAACTGTTTTTT.

J is TRBJ2-3 and V is TRBV18, with D perhaps matching TRBD1 (6 bases). CDR1 and CDR2 (germline): KGHSH, LQKENI. V lost 4 bases, J lost 0 bases, and 14 bases lay in between. There are 16 residues in the CDR3. Here the CDR3 reads CASSLQQGRSTDTQYF. CDR3 in DNA: TGTGCCAGCTCACTTCAACAGGGTAGGAGCACAGATACGCAGTATTTT.

V usage is TRBV30 and J usage is TRBJ2-5; D not certain. The CDR3 loop spans 11 amino acids. The germline V gene has CDR1 GTSNPN and CDR2 SVGIG (reference sequence). Trimming left V 0 bases short and J 5 bases short, with 4 bases between. This CDR3 is CAWSVRETQYF. DNA of the CDR3: TGTGCCTGGAGTGTACGGGAGACCCAGTACTTC.

The V gene is TRBV15, the J gene TRBJ1-4; TRBD1 is a possible D gene (6 bases). The CDR3 is made up of 14 amino acids. V was pared by 0 bases and J by 5 bases, with 7 bases between. Germline V gives CDR1 LNHNV, CDR2 YYDKDF (reference sequence). Here the CDR3 DNA reads TGTGCCACCAGCAGAGACGGACAGAATGAAAAACTGTTTTTT. It specifies CATSRDGQNEKLFF.

The chain has TRBV30 and TRBJ1-2, with D hard to call. Germline V gene lookup returns CDR1 GTSNPN and CDR2 SVGIG (reference sequence). The CDR3 has 11 amino acids. The V end was cut by 1 base, the J end by 10 bases, with 10 bases between. CDR3 amino acids: CAWSDVETYTF. CDR3 DNA sequence: TGTGCCTGGAGTGATGTGGAGACCTACACCTTC.

This clone has just one count. The rearrangement links TRBV10-3 to TRBJ1-1; D gene ambiguous. The CDR3 consists of 14 residues. Trimming removed 3 bases from V and 1 base from J, with 9 bases in between. Germline-derived CDR1 and CDR2 are ENHRY and SYGVKD. The CDR3 coding sequence is TGTGCCATCAGTGACGGCCTAGGGAACACTGAAGCTTTCTTT. It translates to CAISDGLGNTEAFF.

The CDR3 sequence: CASRGEKLFF. CDR3 bases: TGTGCCTCCCGGGGTGAAAAACTGTTTTTT. The chain is built from TRBV12-3 or TRBV12-4 and TRBJ1-4; no definite D call. V was trimmed by 11 bases and J by 7 bases, leaving 8 bases between them. The CDR3 has 10 amino acids.

This clone was detected only once. The rearrangement joins TRBV23-1 to TRBJ1-1; D call uncertain. TRBV23-1 is classed as an ORF, of uncertain function. CDR3 length equals 12 residues. V was shortened by 2 bases and J by 4 bases, with 5 bases between the two germline ends. CDR3 nucleotides: TGCGCCAGCAGTCAAGAGCTCACTGAAGCTTTCTTT. Its translation: CASSQELTEAFF.

V usage is TRBV24-1 and J usage is TRBJ1-2; no clear D. Deletions cut 3 bases from V and 8 bases from J, with 9 bases between. Per the germline V gene, CDR1 is KGHDR and CDR2 is SFDVKD. The length of the CDR3 is 12 residues. CDR3 amino acids: CATSDAGEGYTF. CDR3 nucleotide sequence: TGTGCCACCAGTGATGCCGGGGAAGGCTACACCTTC.

In this sample, this clone turned up a few times. The chain joins TRBV4-1 to TRBJ1-1; 12 positions agree with TRBD1. Germline V gene data show CDR1 as MGHRA and CDR2 as YSYEKL. This CDR3 spans 16 amino acids. Trimming took 4 bases from V and 3 from J; bases not matched to a gene: 6. For the CDR3, the DNA is TGCGCCAGCAGCCCGGGACAGGGGGCGAGGTACACTGAAGCTTTCTTT. Its protein is CASSPGQGARYTEAFF.

The rearrangement uses TRBV7-9 and TRBJ2-5; 11 nucleotides line up with TRBD1. The CDR3 length is 15 residues. J was trimmed by 5 bases and V by 2 bases; bases with no gene match: 4. CDR1 is SEHNR and CDR2 is FQNEAQ in the germline V gene (reference sequence). The CDR3 region is CASSLRDRGSETQYF. The CDR3 nucleotides read TGTGCCAGCAGCTTAAGGGACAGGGGGTCTGAGACCCAGTACTTC.

V gene TRBV19 combines with J gene TRBJ1-1; no firm D call. Germline lookup yields CDR1 LNHDA and CDR2 SQIVND (reference sequence). This CDR3 comprises 15 residues. The germline V and J ends were trimmed by 7 bases and 2 bases, with 17 bases remaining between them. CDR3 protein: CASMMVATFNTEAFF. CDR3 nucleotides: TGTGCCAGTATGATGGTAGCGACCTTTAACACTGAAGCTTTCTTT.

The CDR3 spells CASSLAQGGNGYTF. The CDR3 nucleotides are TGTGCCAGCAGCTTAGCCCAGGGTGGCAATGGCTACACCTTC. This sequence joins TRBV7-2 and TRBJ1-2; a possible D gene is TRBD1 (5 bases). V gave up 0 bases and J gave up 6 bases, with 11 bases separating them. The CDR3 runs 14 residues. Germline CDR1 SGHTA, CDR2 FQGNSA. Drawing the rest from reference TRBV7-2 and TRBJ1-2, the complete variable domain is GAGVSQSPSNKVTEKGKDVELRCDPISGHTALYWYRQSLGQGLEFLIYFQGNSAPDKSGLPSDRFSAERTGGSVSTLTIQRTQQEDSAVYLCASSLAQGGNGYTFGSGTRLTVV.

The J gene is TRBJ1-2, the V gene TRBV30, with D maybe TRBD1 (5 bases). Germline assignment: CDR1 GTSNPN and CDR2 SVGIG (reference sequence). This CDR3 is 15 amino acids long. V was shortened by 3 bases and J by 1 base, with 15 bases between the two germline ends. CDR3 in DNA: TGTGCCTGGAGCGCCCCAGGGCACAGTAACTATGGCTACACCTTC. It translates to CAWSAPGHSNYGYTF.

The chain carries TRBV12-5 and TRBJ1-2, with 7 bases that match TRBD1. V lost 4 bases, J lost 6 bases, and 11 bases stayed unmatched. The CDR3 consists of 15 residues. CDR1 and CDR2 (germline): LGHNT, FRNRAP. The CDR3 DNA sequence: TGTGCTAGTGGTTCTCCCCCGACAGGGAAAGATGGCTACACCTTC. It yields the protein CASGSPPTGKDGYTF.

This chain connects TRBV7-2 to TRBJ1-2; a possible D gene is TRBD1 (5 bases). CDR1 SGHTA and CDR2 FQGNSA come from the germline V gene. Trimming removed 3 bases at V and 8 bases at J, with 7 bases between. The length of the CDR3 is 11 residues. CDR3 DNA: TGTGCCAGCAGCTTGCGGGGGGGCTACACCTTC. This gives the protein CASSLRGGYTF. Full variable domain (rest looked up from reference TRBV7-2 and TRBJ1-2): GAGVSQSPSNKVTEKGKDVELRCDPISGHTALYWYRQSLGQGLEFLIYFQGNSAPDKSGLPSDRFSAERTGGSVSTLTIQRTQQEDSAVYLCASSLRGGYTFGSGTRLTVV.

For the CDR3, the DNA is TGTGCCAGTAGTGGACTAGCGGGAGGAGAGACCCAGTACTTC. Translating gives CASSGLAGGETQYF. The J gene is TRBJ2-5, the V gene TRBV19; 14 nucleotides align to TRBD2. Germline CDR1 is LNHDA and CDR2 is SQIVND (reference sequence). The length of the CDR3 is 14 residues. With V trimmed by 5 bases and J by 4 bases, 0 bases remained unmatched.

CDR3 in amino acids: CASSVAGRSNQPQHF. The CDR3 region has the DNA TGTGCCAGCAGCGTAGCTGGCAGGAGCAATCAGCCCCAGCATTTT. The chain combines TRBV9 with TRBJ1-5; no reliable D call. This CDR3 contains 15 residues. Germline V CDR1 and CDR2: SGDLS, YYNGEE. V was shortened by 0 bases and J by 1 base, with 8 bases between the two germline ends.

In DNA form, the CDR3 reads TGTGCCAGCAGCCCCACGGACAGGGGACTATTGAACACCGGGGAGCTGTTTTTT. Its translation: CASSPTDRGLLNTGELFF. The chain uses TRBV7-3 and TRBJ2-2; the match to TRBD1 covers 9 bases. This CDR3 spans 18 amino acids. CDR1 SGHTA and CDR2 FQGTGA come from the germline V gene. The junction had 11 bases not matched to a gene; V was cut back by 5 bases and J by 1 base.

V gene TRBV6-5 combines with J gene TRBJ1-4; 8 positions match TRBD1. With 7 bases clipped from V and 8 bases from J, the junction kept 6 bases outside the gene matches. The CDR3 is 13 amino acids. Germline V gene lookup returns CDR1 MNHEY and CDR2 SVGAGI. CDR3 sequence: CASTPGTGEKLFF. The CDR3, as DNA: TGTGCCAGCACCCCCGGGACAGGCGAAAAACTGTTTTTT.

The chain combines TRBV14 with TRBJ2-7; 10 bases are a match to TRBD2. Germline CDR1 and CDR2: SGHDN and FVKESK. Trimming cost V 4 bases and J 4 bases; bases outside gene matches: 4. The CDR3 spans 14 residues. As DNA, the CDR3 is TGTGCCAGCAGCCGTAATAGCGGGGGGTACGAGCAGTACTTC. Its protein is CASSRNSGGYEQYF.

J is TRBJ1-1 and V is TRBV29-1, with TRBD1 as a possible D gene (5 bases). Trimming removed 0 bases from V and 7 bases from J, with 24 bases in between. Germline V gene data show CDR1 as SQVTM and CDR2 as ANQGSEA. This CDR3 has 17 amino acids. The CDR3 DNA reads as TGCAGCGTTGAAGATACCCTCATGACTTTAACGGGGGGTGAAGCTTTCTTT. Its protein product is CSVEDTLMTLTGGEAFF.